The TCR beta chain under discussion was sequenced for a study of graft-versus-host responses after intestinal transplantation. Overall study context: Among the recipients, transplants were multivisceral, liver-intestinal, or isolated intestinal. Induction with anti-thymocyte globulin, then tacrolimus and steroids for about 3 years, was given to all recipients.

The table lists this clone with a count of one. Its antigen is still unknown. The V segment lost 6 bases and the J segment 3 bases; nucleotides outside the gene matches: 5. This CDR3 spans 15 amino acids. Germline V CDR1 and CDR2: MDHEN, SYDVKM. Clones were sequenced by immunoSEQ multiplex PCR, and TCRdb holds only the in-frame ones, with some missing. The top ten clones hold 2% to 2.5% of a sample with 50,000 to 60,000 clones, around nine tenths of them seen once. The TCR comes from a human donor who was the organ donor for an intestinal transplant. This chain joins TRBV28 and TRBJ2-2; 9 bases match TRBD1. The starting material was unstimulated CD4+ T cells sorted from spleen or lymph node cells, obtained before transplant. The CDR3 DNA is TGTGCCAGCAGCAGAAGGGACAGGGACACCGGGGAGCTGTTTTTT. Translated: CASSRRDRDTGELFF.